This T cell receptor beta chain was obtained from a study of T cells after yellow fever vaccination. Study outcomes and limitations: Just a small share of clonotypes turned up in the CD4 compartment as well as the CD8 compartment.

Germline V gene data show CDR1 as SNHLY and CDR2 as FYNNEI. V lost 7 bases and J 4 bases, leaving 14 bases between the germline ends. This CDR3 has 14 residues. TCRdb ran MiXCR on the 5' RACE reads and lists one entry per CDR3 protein. The table lists about 210,000 distinct CDR3 sequences, 3.2% of them singletons. This clonotype was counted between two and nine times. Its antigen is unknown. The source of this sequence is a man aged 18 to 29 who received the YFV17D yellow fever vaccine. The specimen was CD4+ T cells sorted from PBMCs, collected 10 days after the yellow fever booster vaccination. The chain joins TRBV2 to TRBJ2-1, with a possible D match to TRBD2 (6 bases). The CDR3 DNA reads TGTGCCAGCAAAACGGGGGAGTTGTACAATGAGCAGTTCTTC. Translated, it gives CASKTGELYNEQFF.